Below, one TCR beta chain is given with its context. Profiling relied on immunoSEQ multiplex PCR, and the TCRdb table lists in-frame clones only, not all of them. Here the sample spans more than 60,000 clones, 89% being singletons. This record belongs to a study of OX40 agonist ivuxolimab in advanced cancers. There are 14 residues in the CDR3. Per the germline V gene, CDR1 is SGHKS and CDR2 is YYEKEE (reference sequence). J gave up 1 base and V 5 bases, and 6 bases lay outside the gene matches. The sequence derives from an adult with an advanced solid tumor such as melanoma, head and neck, liver or kidney cancer. The sequences come from CD4+ or CD8+ T cells sorted from blood, collected in a trial of the OX40 agonist ivuxolimab. J is TRBJ2-7 and V is TRBV5-5; 7 bases line up with TRBD1. The CDR3 spells CASRTTGASYEQYF. In nucleotides, the CDR3 is TGTGCCAGCAGGACCACAGGGGCTTCCTACGAGCAGTACTTC.